Shown below are 32 T cell receptor beta chains from a single sample sequenced in a study of blood T cell repertoires in COVID-19. This table comes from immunoSEQ multiplex PCR, and its TCRdb copy is limited to in-frame clones, with some not included. The sample contains about 170,000 clones, 85% of which appear only once. Sequencing was performed on peripheral blood. Every receptor here comes from a human donor with acute or convalescent COVID-19. The donor label of this sample is uncertain.

This clone has just a few counts. The V call is TRBV3-1 (or the pseudogene TRBV3-2), the J call TRBJ1-6, with 7 bases lining up with TRBD1. The CDR3 loop spans 16 amino acids. Germline CDR1 LGHDT, CDR2 YNNKEL (reference sequence). J was trimmed by 5 bases and V by 6 bases; bases with no gene match: 10. The CDR3 here is CASSPSGTAHNSPLHF. The CDR3, as DNA: TGTGCCAGCAGTCCCTCCGGGACAGCTCATAATTCACCCCTCCACTTT.

The chain uses TRBV4-2 and TRBJ2-7; 11 nucleotides match TRBD1. V shed 4 bases, J shed 2 bases, and the junction held 1 base outside the gene matches. CDR1 LGHNA and CDR2 YNFKEQ come from the germline V gene. This CDR3 comprises 14 residues. The CDR3 region has the DNA TGTGCCAGCAGCCCGGGACAGGGGGCCTACGAGCAGTACTTC. Translated: CASSPGQGAYEQYF.

The V call is TRBV28, the J call TRBJ2-5, with 7 bases matching TRBD1. The V segment lost 4 bases and the J segment 3 bases; nucleotides outside the gene matches: 5. Germline CDR1 reads MDHEN; CDR2 reads SYDVKM. This CDR3 is built from 14 residues. The CDR3 region has the DNA TGTGCCAGCAGTTCCCAGGGGGTCGAAGAGACCCAGTACTTC. Translated, it gives CASSSQGVEETQYF.

The chain is built from TRBV11-2 and TRBJ2-5, with D unresolved. Germline loops: CDR1 SGHAT, CDR2 FQNNGV. The CDR3 has 12 amino acids. The germline V and J ends were trimmed by 5 bases and 4 bases, with 8 bases remaining between them. DNA for the CDR3: TGTGCCAGCAGCAATTACAGAGAGACCCAGTACTTC. Residues: CASSNYRETQYF.

The V and J genes are TRBV19 and TRBJ1-2, with 9 bases aligning to TRBD1. The CDR3 contains 16 residues. Germline-derived CDR1 and CDR2 are LNHDA and SQIVND (reference sequence). V was pared by 5 bases and J by 4 bases, with 11 bases of the junction left unmatched. CDR3 sequence reads: CASSPQGQGLFYGYTF. Written as DNA, the CDR3 is TGTGCCAGTAGTCCCCAGGGACAGGGACTCTTCTATGGCTACACCTTC. Full variable domain (outside the CDR3, taken from reference TRBV19 and TRBJ1-2): DGGITQSPKYLFRKEGQNVTLSCEQNLNHDAMYWYRQDPGQGLRLIYYSQIVNDFQKGDIAEGYSVSREKKESFPLTVTSAQKNPTAFYLCASSPQGQGLFYGYTFGSGTRLTVV.

The chain combines TRBV6-2 or TRBV6-3 with TRBJ2-7; 8 positions agree with TRBD1. Per germline, CDR1 MNHEY and CDR2 SVGEGT. This CDR3 spans 16 amino acids. The V and J ends lost 0 bases and 3 bases, in that order; junction bases with no gene match: 7. This CDR3 is CASSYSGQGLHYEQYF. DNA for the CDR3: TGTGCCAGCAGTTACTCCGGACAGGGTCTTCACTACGAGCAGTACTTC.

This chain joins TRBV10-3 and TRBJ1-5; D may be TRBD1 (6 bases). The CDR3 loop spans 13 amino acids. Looked up from germline, CDR1 is ENHRY and CDR2 is SYGVKD. V was cut by 6 bases and J by 11 bases, with 17 bases left in between. CDR3 residues: CAISPVGEGAQHF. In DNA, the CDR3 is TGTGCCATCAGCCCAGTCGGGGAGGGGGCCCAGCATTTT.

About this clone itself: The sample holds other DNA sequences that translate to the same CDR3. The V and J genes are TRBV18 and TRBJ1-5; 8 bases agree with TRBD1. Germline V gives CDR1 KGHSH, CDR2 LQKENI. With V trimmed by 2 bases and J by 7 bases, 4 bases remained unmatched. CDR3 length equals 14 residues. CDR3 region: CASSPGTGGQPQHF. DNA of the CDR3: TGTGCCAGCTCACCAGGGACAGGTGGACAGCCCCAGCATTTT.

The chain combines TRBV6-5 with TRBJ2-7; TRBD2 agrees at 15 bases. V lost 6 bases, J lost 6 bases, and 6 bases stayed unmatched. The CDR3 covers 15 residues. From germline, CDR1 is MNHEY and CDR2 SVGAGI. CDR3 loop: CASSSGLAGGSEQYF. The CDR3 bases are TGTGCCAGCAGCTCGGGACTAGCGGGGGGCTCCGAGCAGTACTTC.

This chain joins TRBV18 and TRBJ1-6; D remains ambiguous. Germline lookup yields CDR1 KGHSH and CDR2 LQKENI. The germline V and J ends were trimmed by 3 bases and 7 bases, with 7 bases remaining between them. CDR3 length: 13 amino acids. CDR3 coding DNA: TGTGCCAGCTCACCGACGGAGAATTCACCCCTCCACTTT. Amino acid sequence: CASSPTENSPLHF. The variable domain in full, completed from reference TRBV18 and TRBJ1-6, reads NAGVMQNPRHLVRRRGQEARLRCSPMKGHSHVYWYRQLPEEGLKFMVYLQKENIIDESGMPKERFSAEFPKEGPSILRIQQVVRGDSAAYFCASSPTENSPLHFGNGTRLTVT.

The genes are TRBV27 and TRBJ2-1; TRBD1 might be the D (7 bases). The CDR3 covers 13 residues. V was shortened by 2 bases and J by 6 bases, with 8 bases between the two germline ends. Per germline, CDR1 MNHEY and CDR2 SMNVEV (reference sequence). The CDR3 is CASSLQGGNEQFF. Written as DNA, the CDR3 is TGTGCCAGCAGTTTACAGGGGGGCAATGAGCAGTTCTTC.

This clone was counted once. V usage is TRBV9 and J usage is TRBJ2-5; 9 nucleotides line up with TRBD2. Germline-derived CDR1 and CDR2 are SGDLS and YYNGEE. Trimming cost V 3 bases and J 5 bases; bases outside gene matches: 5. CDR3 length: 14 residues. CDR3 region: CASSARLAVETQYF. The CDR3 DNA reads TGTGCCAGCAGCGCCCGACTAGCGGTGGAGACCCAGTACTTC. The variable domain in full, completed from reference TRBV9 and TRBJ2-5, reads DSGVTQTPKHLITATGQRVTLRCSPRSGDLSVYWYQQSLDQGLQFLIQYYNGEERAKGNILERFSAQQFPDLHSELNLSSLELGDSALYFCASSARLAVETQYFGPGTRLLVL.

The chain carries TRBV21-1 and TRBJ1-3; the table names TRBD1, a call not compared with the DNA. TRBV21-1 represents a pseudogene. The CDR3 loop spans 16 amino acids. The CDR3 region is CASSKVGQGCGNTIYF. CDR3 DNA: TGTGCCAGCAGCAAAGTAGGACAGGGCTGTGGAAACACCATATATTTT.

This chain connects TRBV6-2 or TRBV6-3 to TRBJ2-2, with 13 bases fitting TRBD2. The CDR3 spans 16 residues. V shed 5 bases, J shed 4 bases, and the junction held 4 bases outside the gene matches. CDR1 and CDR2 from the germline V gene are MNHEY and SVGEGT. CDR3 region: CASSGGLAGPTGELFF. In DNA, the CDR3 is TGTGCCAGCAGTGGGGGACTAGCGGGGCCCACCGGGGAGCTGTTTTTT.

The chain recombines TRBV6-2 or TRBV6-3 with TRBJ2-4, with 10 nucleotides matching TRBD1. The CDR3 is made up of 16 amino acids. Per the germline V gene, CDR1 is MNHEY and CDR2 is SVGEGT. J lost 13 bases, V lost 0 bases, and 12 bases had no gene match. In nucleotides, the CDR3 is TGTGCCAGCAGTTACTCGGGACAGGGGTATTCTCGTAGACAGTACTTC. Its protein product is CASSYSGQGYSRRQYF.

The chain uses TRBV6-5 and TRBJ1-2; D is possibly TRBD1 (6 bases). The germline V gene encodes CDR1 MNHEY and CDR2 SVGAGI. V dropped 7 bases and J dropped 2 bases, with 11 bases sitting between them. CDR3 length: 13 residues. The CDR3 DNA sequence: TGTGCCAGCAAATTAACAGGGAACTATGGCTACACCTTC. Protein: CASKLTGNYGYTF.

The chain employs TRBV10-3 and TRBJ1-3; D gene unclear. V lost 6 bases, J lost 1 base, and 22 bases lay in between. The CDR3 is 18 residues long. From germline, CDR1 is ENHRY and CDR2 SYGVKD. CDR3 amino acids: CAIRKLSGLVSSGNTIYF. The CDR3 DNA follows: TGTGCCATCAGGAAGCTCTCTGGGCTGGTTTCTTCTGGAAACACCATATATTTT.

This clone was counted only a few times. CDR3 sequence reads: CASSLEQGLERNTIYF. The CDR3 nucleotides are TGCGCCAGCAGTCTTGAACAGGGTCTGGAGAGAAACACCATATATTTT. This chain uses TRBV4-3 with TRBJ1-3; D is perhaps TRBD1 (6 bases). Germline CDR1 LGHNA, CDR2 YSLEER. The V gene lost 6 bases and the J gene lost 5 bases, with 20 bases spanning the gap. The CDR3 length is 16 residues.

V is TRBV27 and J is TRBJ1-1, with D possibly being TRBD1 (5 bases). The V gene's germline CDR1 is MNHEY and CDR2 SMNVEV (reference sequence). Trimming shortened V by 0 bases and J by 7 bases, and 9 bases separated the two germline ends. The CDR3 is 13 residues long. The CDR3 DNA is TGTGCCAGCAGTTTATCCAGGGCGGATGAAGCTTTCTTT. Translated, it gives CASSLSRADEAFF.

This clone was seen just once. The rearrangement links TRBV10-2 to TRBJ1-6; D is unclear. The CDR3 has 13 amino acids. Germline V lookup: CDR1 WSHSY, CDR2 SAAADI. With 5 bases removed from V and 7 bases from J, the gap between germline ends came to 9 bases. In nucleotides, the CDR3 is TGCGCCAGCAGTCGGGTGGAAAATTCACCCCTCCACTTT. This gives the protein CASSRVENSPLHF.

V and J are TRBV5-1 and TRBJ1-6, with 12 bases fitting TRBD1. The germline V gene encodes CDR1 SGHRS and CDR2 YFSETQ. The V segment lost 0 bases and the J segment 7 bases; nucleotides outside the gene matches: 5. CDR3 size: 17 residues. The CDR3 sequence is CASSLDGTGGGNSPLHF. The CDR3 DNA follows: TGCGCCAGCAGCTTGGATGGGACAGGGGGCGGAAATTCACCCCTCCACTTT. The full variable domain, completed using reference TRBV5-1 and TRBJ1-6, is KAGVTQTPRYLIKTRGQQVTLSCSPISGHRSVSWYQQTPGQGLQFLFEYFSETQRNKGNFPGRFSGRQFSNSRSEMNVSTLELGDSALYLCASSLDGTGGGNSPLHFGNGTRLTVT.

The V call is TRBV29-1, the J call TRBJ1-1; no clear D gene. The CDR3 runs 14 residues. The germline V gene has CDR1 SQVTM and CDR2 ANQGSEA. Deletions cut 7 bases from V and 2 bases from J, with 17 bases between. The chain's CDR3 is CSGRGDTLNTEAFF. The CDR3 DNA sequence: TGCAGCGGGCGTGGCGACACCTTAAACACTGAAGCTTTCTTT.

The J gene is TRBJ1-2, the V gene TRBV7-2; 7 nucleotides agree with TRBD1. The CDR3 length is 15 residues. V lost 3 bases to trimming and J lost 2 bases; unmatched junction nucleotides: 6. Germline lookup yields CDR1 SGHTA and CDR2 FQGNSA. CDR3 amino acids: CASSFSGGQNYGYTF. Here the CDR3 DNA reads TGTGCCAGCAGCTTCTCAGGGGGACAAAACTATGGCTACACCTTC.

The chain links TRBV7-2 to TRBJ1-1; 7 bases are shared with TRBD1. CDR1 and CDR2 (germline): SGHTA, FQGNSA. V lost 2 bases to trimming and J lost 6 bases; unmatched junction nucleotides: 6. The CDR3 runs 14 residues. The CDR3 loop reads CASSLRRQGAEAFF. The CDR3 DNA is TGTGCCAGCAGCTTAAGGCGGCAGGGGGCTGAAGCTTTCTTT.

The V gene is TRBV18, the J gene TRBJ1-6; the match to TRBD1 covers 9 bases. The CDR3 runs 17 residues. Germline lookup yields CDR1 KGHSH and CDR2 LQKENI. The V and J ends lost 7 bases and 7 bases, in that order; junction bases with no gene match: 14. CDR3 in DNA: TGTGCCAGCTTTGCAGGTCCGGGACAGGGCAACAATTCACCCCTCCACTTT. Encoded protein: CASFAGPGQGNNSPLHF. The variable domain in full, with the rest retrieved from reference TRBV18 and TRBJ1-6, is NAGVMQNPRHLVRRRGQEARLRCSPMKGHSHVYWYRQLPEEGLKFMVYLQKENIIDESGMPKERFSAEFPKEGPSILRIQQVVRGDSAAYFCASFAGPGQGNNSPLHFGNGTRLTVT.

The rearrangement links TRBV7-6 to TRBJ2-5; no definite D call. The CDR3 has 14 residues. Trimming took off 1 base at V and 0 bases at J, with 6 bases between the two ends. The V gene's germline CDR1 is SGHVS and CDR2 FNYEAQ. DNA for the CDR3: TGTGCCAGCAGCTTAGGAGGAAACCAAGAGACCCAGTACTTC. Its protein product is CASSLGGNQETQYF.

V and J are TRBV19 and TRBJ1-5, with D unresolved. The CDR3 contains 13 residues. Per germline, CDR1 LNHDA and CDR2 SQIVND (reference sequence). V was trimmed by 2 bases and J by 7 bases, leaving 9 bases between them. CDR3 nucleotides: TGTGCCAGTAGTATACGGGAGGGACAGCCCCAGCATTTT. It is translated as CASSIREGQPQHF.

This sequence joins TRBV18 and TRBJ1-1; D call uncertain. CDR3 length: 14 amino acids. V was trimmed by 3 bases and J by 1 base, leaving 9 bases between them. Per germline, CDR1 KGHSH and CDR2 LQKENI. In DNA form, the CDR3 reads TGTGCCAGCTCACCGGGCATACAGAACACTGAAGCTTTCTTT. It translates to CASSPGIQNTEAFF.

This chain connects TRBV21-1 to TRBJ1-1; the table's D call, TRBD1, was not checked against the DNA. TRBV21-1 is marked as a pseudogene. The CDR3 runs 17 residues. The CDR3 bases are TGTGCCAGCAGCAATTATCAGGGGACAAATGGAAGCACTGAAGCTTTCTTT. As protein: CASSNYQGTNGSTEAFF.

The chain has TRBV27 and TRBJ1-2, with TRBD1 identical over 7 bases. Trimming took 0 bases from V and 10 from J; bases not matched to a gene: 8. The CDR3 is made up of 14 amino acids. Germline V gene sequence: CDR1 MNHEY, CDR2 SMNVEV (reference sequence). CDR3 nucleotides: TGTGCCAGCAGTTTATCGGGCAGGGGGTTTGACTACACCTTC. This sequence encodes CASSLSGRGFDYTF.

V is TRBV9 and J is TRBJ1-1; tentative D call: TRBD1 (6 bases). Per germline, CDR1 SGDLS and CDR2 YYNGEE. Trimming cost V 2 bases and J 1 base, with 12 bases left between them. The CDR3 runs to 15 residues. DNA for the CDR3: TGTGCCAGCAGCGTTCTCGACAGGCCGAACACTGAAGCTTTCTTT. Encoded protein: CASSVLDRPNTEAFF. Full variable domain (outside the CDR3, taken from reference TRBV9 and TRBJ1-1): DSGVTQTPKHLITATGQRVTLRCSPRSGDLSVYWYQQSLDQGLQFLIQYYNGEERAKGNILERFSAQQFPDLHSELNLSSLELGDSALYFCASSVLDRPNTEAFFGQGTRLTVV.

The J gene is TRBJ1-1, the V gene TRBV3-1 (or the pseudogene TRBV3-2); D ambiguous. Between the trimmed V and J ends, which lost 3 bases and 6 bases, there was a span of 11 bases. The CDR3 has 13 amino acids. In germline, CDR1 is LGHDT, CDR2 YNNKEL (reference sequence). The CDR3 spells CASSQILLSEAFF. CDR3 in DNA: TGTGCCAGCAGCCAGATACTGTTGTCTGAAGCTTTCTTT.